The 26 T cell receptor beta chains reported below all come from one sample, sequenced in a study of T-cell reconstitution after alpha-beta-depleted transplantation in children listed by TCRdb under 2016. Receptor amplification or capture employed PCR. Sequenced using an Illumina HiSeq 2500. TCR library preparation used molecular barcoding, with unique molecular identifiers applied to normalize quantification of the TCRbeta repertoire. In TCRdb, the public reads were trimmed at Q25 with fastp and aligned with MiXCR, with productive beta chains retained. Every distinct CDR3 protein forms one entry, paired with its most common genes and DNA. This sample lists 250,000 to 400,000 distinct CDR3 sequences; approximately 20% were detected once. Clones ranked in the top ten supply about 10% of the sample. Explained via the paper, the treatment or condition label denotes: allogeneic hematopoietic cell transplantation with graft depleted of TCRalphabeta T cells and CD19 B cells.

The source was PBMCs, mostly from graft donor cells, collected 180 days after TCRalphabeta/CD19-depleted stem cell transplant. These receptors all stem from a male patient between 10 and 17 years old who had a stem cell transplant for acute lymphoblastic leukemia, so the T cells may come from the graft donor.

The sample holds a few counts of this clonotype. The genes are TRBV7-9 and TRBJ2-5; D not certain. CDR3 length: 14 amino acids. The V end was cut by 1 base, the J end by 2 bases, with 8 bases between. Germline loops: CDR1 SEHNR, CDR2 FQNEAQ (reference sequence). CDR3: CASSLVRAQETQYF. The CDR3 coding sequence is TGTGCCAGCAGCTTAGTCCGGGCGCAAGAGACCCAGTACTTC.

This clonotype was detected only a few times. This sequence joins TRBV9 and TRBJ2-7; 7 bases agree with TRBD1. The CDR3 length is 13 residues. Looked up from germline, CDR1 is SGDLS and CDR2 is YYNGEE. The V segment lost 6 bases and the J segment 3 bases; nucleotides outside the gene matches: 6. The CDR3 sequence is CASTGQGDYEQYF. For the CDR3, the DNA is TGTGCCAGCACGGGGCAGGGGGACTACGAGCAGTACTTC.

This rearrangement joins TRBV9 to TRBJ1-5; D might be TRBD1 (6 bases). The germline V gene encodes CDR1 SGDLS and CDR2 YYNGEE. The CDR3 contains 15 residues. V lost 2 bases, J lost 3 bases, and 12 bases lay in between. This CDR3 is CASSVGGDPNQPQHF. The CDR3 nucleotides read TGTGCCAGCAGCGTGGGGGGCGATCCCAATCAGCCCCAGCATTTT.

The sample holds a few counts of this clonotype. V usage is TRBV10-2 and J usage is TRBJ1-2; D uncertain. The CDR3 totals 12 residues. In germline, CDR1 is WSHSY, CDR2 SAAADI. The V gene lost 1 base and the J gene lost 4 bases, with 4 bases spanning the gap. The CDR3 DNA reads TGCGCCAGCAGTGAGTTTGGCTATGGCTACACCTTC. It codes for CASSEFGYGYTF.

The J gene is TRBJ1-1, the V gene TRBV5-1; tentative D call: TRBD1 (5 bases). Trimming cost V 0 bases and J 0 bases, with 9 bases left between them. The CDR3 has 15 residues. Germline CDR1 SGHRS, CDR2 YFSETQ. The CDR3 here is CASSLERGMNTEAFF. The CDR3 nucleotides are TGCGCCAGCAGCTTGGAAAGGGGAATGAACACTGAAGCTTTCTTT.

The chain employs TRBV18 and TRBJ1-2; TRBD1 matches at 8 bases. The CDR3 extends over 15 amino acids. From germline, CDR1 is KGHSH and CDR2 LQKENI. V lost 3 bases to trimming and J lost 4 bases; unmatched junction nucleotides: 7. CDR3 protein: CASSPATGGAYGYTF. The CDR3 DNA is TGTGCCAGCTCACCGGCCACAGGGGGAGCCTATGGCTACACCTTC.

CDR3 loop: CASSLSAGRRIYEQYF. The CDR3 region has the DNA TGTGCCAGCAGTTTGTCGGCAGGGAGAAGAATCTACGAGCAGTACTTC. The V call is TRBV12-3 or TRBV12-4, the J call TRBJ2-7, with D perhaps being TRBD1 or TRBD2 (5 bases each). The CDR3 runs 16 residues. Deletions cut 3 bases from V and 3 bases from J, with 18 bases between.

This rearrangement joins TRBV5-1 to TRBJ2-2; no clear D. The CDR3 runs to 14 residues. CDR1 and CDR2 (germline): SGHRS, YFSETQ. Trimming left V 0 bases short and J 4 bases short, with 7 bases between. CDR3 coding DNA: TGCGCCAGCAGCTTGGATGCACTCACCGGGGAGCTGTTTTTT. Translation: CASSLDALTGELFF. Full variable domain (remainder filled in from reference TRBV5-1 and TRBJ2-2): KAGVTQTPRYLIKTRGQQVTLSCSPISGHRSVSWYQQTPGQGLQFLFEYFSETQRNKGNFPGRFSGRQFSNSRSEMNVSTLELGDSALYLCASSLDALTGELFFGEGSRLTVL.

The rearrangement joins TRBV10-2 to TRBJ1-1; no clear D gene. This CDR3 is 18 amino acids long. Trimming left V 8 bases short and J 5 bases short, with 30 bases between. Germline assignment: CDR1 WSHSY and CDR2 SAAADI. As DNA, the CDR3 is TGCGCCAGCTTTGAAGGCAGGTTGCGATGGGAGCGAGGGACTGAAGCTTTCTTT. As protein: CASFEGRLRWERGTEAFF.

This clonotype was picked up many times. The chain employs TRBV29-1 and TRBJ2-7, with 7 bases identical to TRBD2. The V gene's germline CDR1 is SQVTM and CDR2 ANQGSEA. The ends lost 1 base at V and 3 bases at J; junction bases unmatched: 12. This CDR3 is built from 16 residues. The CDR3 DNA follows: TGCAGCGTTGAAGTAGGAAGCGGGATTGCGAACTACGAGCAGTACTTC. As protein: CSVEVGSGIANYEQYF.

This rearrangement joins TRBV11-2 to TRBJ2-1; possibly TRBD2 for D (6 bases). Germline V gene data show CDR1 as SGHAT and CDR2 as FQNNGV. CDR3 size: 12 residues. V was pared by 6 bases and J by 14 bases, with 17 bases between. The CDR3 is CASSSLAQREFF. In DNA, the CDR3 is TGTGCCAGCAGTTCGCTAGCGCAAAGGGAGTTCTTC.

V is TRBV14 and J is TRBJ2-1; D not resolved. The CDR3 is made up of 15 amino acids. Germline V gene data show CDR1 as SGHDN and CDR2 as FVKESK. With 0 bases removed from V and 6 bases from J, the gap between germline ends came to 12 bases. CDR3 sequence reads: CASSQDRPPFNEQFF. DNA for the CDR3: TGTGCCAGCAGCCAAGATCGGCCCCCCTTCAATGAGCAGTTCTTC.

This clonotype was counted many times. This sequence joins TRBV10-2 and TRBJ2-7, with D possibly being TRBD1 or TRBD2 (5 bases each). Germline V CDR1 and CDR2: WSHSY, SAAADI. V was pared by 10 bases and J by 3 bases, with 16 bases between. This CDR3 has 13 residues. CDR3 nucleotides: TGCGCCACCTCCGGGACCGGCGGCTACGAGCAGTACTTC. Protein: CATSGTGGYEQYF.

This clonotype was seen only a few times. This chain connects TRBV5-1 to TRBJ2-7, with D possibly being TRBD2 (6 bases). This CDR3 has 13 residues. The V and J ends lost 4 bases and 0 bases respectively, with 8 bases between them. Germline CDR1 is SGHRS and CDR2 is YFSETQ. The CDR3, as DNA: TGCGCCAGCAGCAAGGGACTCTCCTACGAGCAGTACTTC. This sequence encodes CASSKGLSYEQYF.

In its sample, this clonotype was seen a few times. The chain links TRBV24-1 to TRBJ2-5; TRBD2 matches at 12 bases. Germline CDR1 KGHDR, CDR2 SFDVKD. Germline trimming cut 3 bases from V and 3 bases from J; bases unmatched to any gene: 4. The CDR3 extends over 16 amino acids. The chain's CDR3 is CATSDQTSGSKETQYF. CDR3 in DNA: TGTGCCACCAGTGATCAGACTAGCGGGAGCAAAGAGACCCAGTACTTC.

J is TRBJ2-7 and V is TRBV12-3 or TRBV12-4; 7 positions match TRBD2. This CDR3 comprises 13 residues. The V and J ends lost 5 bases and 3 bases, in that order; junction bases with no gene match: 4. The CDR3 protein is CASSRPSGYEQYF. In nucleotides, the CDR3 is TGTGCCAGCAGTAGACCTAGCGGCTACGAGCAGTACTTC.

CDR3 loop: CASSQGGLAGGPSYEQYF. CDR3 coding DNA: TGCGCCAGCAGCCAAGGGGGACTAGCGGGAGGGCCCTCCTACGAGCAGTACTTC. The rearrangement uses TRBV4-1 and TRBJ2-7, with TRBD2 identical over 16 bases. The CDR3 has 18 amino acids. The germline V gene has CDR1 MGHRA and CDR2 YSYEKL. The junction had 3 bases not matched to a gene; V was cut back by 1 base and J by 0 bases.

Comments on this clonotype: One end of the junction does not line up with germline, which may come from a read error. The chain recombines TRBV6-6 with TRBJ1-1, with D possibly matching TRBD1 (5 bases). The CDR3 is 11 amino acids. The germline V gene has CDR1 MNHNY and CDR2 SVGAGI (reference sequence). The CDR3 loop is CASSYGQGIVF. Written as DNA, the CDR3 is TGTGCCAGCAGTTACGGGCAGGGTATCGTCTTT.

The V gene is TRBV12-3 or TRBV12-4, the J gene TRBJ1-5; D gene unclear. There are 17 residues in the CDR3. The V end was cut by 4 bases, the J end by 0 bases, with 16 bases between. The CDR3 here is CASSSGLGEYSNQPQHF. Here the CDR3 DNA reads TGTGCCAGCAGTTCAGGACTCGGCGAATATAGCAATCAGCCCCAGCATTTT.

This clonotype turned up a few times. This chain connects TRBV6-5 to TRBJ2-1, with D hard to call. The CDR3 extends over 13 amino acids. Trimming took 0 bases from V and 5 from J, leaving 5 bases between them. CDR1 is MNHEY and CDR2 is SVGAGI in the germline V gene. Here the CDR3 reads CASSYSRNNEQFF. The CDR3 DNA reads as TGTGCCAGCAGTTACTCGCGGAACAATGAGCAGTTCTTC.

This clonotype was picked up a small number of times. The chain joins TRBV5-1 to TRBJ2-7; TRBD2 aligns across 9 bases. The CDR3 contains 16 residues. The ends lost 4 bases at V and 2 bases at J; junction bases unmatched: 10. Germline V gene lookup returns CDR1 SGHRS and CDR2 YFSETQ. CDR3 region: CASSPVSGRTTYEQYF. The CDR3 DNA reads as TGCGCCAGCAGCCCAGTAAGCGGGAGGACAACCTACGAGCAGTACTTC.

This clonotype was seen more than once but under ten times. The V gene is TRBV12-5, the J gene TRBJ2-3, with 12 positions matching TRBD2. The CDR3 covers 19 residues. CDR1 is LGHNT and CDR2 is FRNRAP in the germline V gene. The V gene end was trimmed by 3 bases and the J gene end by 2 bases; junction bases not matched to a gene: 12. CDR3 loop: CASGLGALGLAGTTDTQYF. In DNA, the CDR3 is TGTGCTAGTGGTTTAGGGGCCCTCGGACTAGCGGGAACCACAGATACGCAGTATTTT.

The genes are TRBV12-3 or TRBV12-4 and TRBJ1-1; 7 bases agree with TRBD1. The CDR3 length is 12 residues. The ends lost 6 bases at V and 8 bases at J; junction bases unmatched: 6. The CDR3 sequence is CASRTVRGEAFF. In DNA form, the CDR3 reads TGTGCCAGCAGGACCGTCAGGGGGGAAGCTTTCTTT.

V is TRBV9 and J is TRBJ2-7, with 7 bases matching TRBD2. V trimming: 1 base; J trimming: 0 bases; junction bases outside the gene matches: 4. The CDR3 consists of 15 residues. Germline CDR1 reads SGDLS; CDR2 reads YYNGEE. The CDR3 bases are TGTGCCAGCAGCGTACTCGGGGGGATCTCCTACGAGCAGTACTTC. Its translation: CASSVLGGISYEQYF. The full variable domain, with the rest looked up from reference TRBV9 and TRBJ2-7, is DSGVTQTPKHLITATGQRVTLRCSPRSGDLSVYWYQQSLDQGLQFLIQYYNGEERAKGNILERFSAQQFPDLHSELNLSSLELGDSALYFCASSVLGGISYEQYFGPGTRLTVT.

This chain connects TRBV15 to TRBJ2-3, with 7 bases lining up with TRBD2. V was pared by 7 bases and J by 0 bases, with 4 bases of the junction left unmatched. The CDR3 has 14 residues. The V gene's germline CDR1 is LNHNV and CDR2 YYDKDF (reference sequence). The CDR3 nucleotides read TGTGCCACCATACTAGCGACTAGCACAGATACGCAGTATTTT. Its translation is CATILATSTDTQYF. The full variable domain, rest sourced from reference TRBV15 and TRBJ2-3, is DAMVIQNPRYQVTQFGKPVTLSCSQTLNHNVMYWYQQKSSQAPKLLFHYYDKDFNNEADTPDNFQSRRPNTSFCFLDIRSPGLGDTAMYLCATILATSTDTQYFGPGTRLTVL.

A few counts support this clonotype. The genes are TRBV14 and TRBJ2-7; maybe TRBD1 (5 bases). Germline values: CDR1 SGHDN, CDR2 FVKESK. The CDR3 has 15 amino acids. V shed 1 base and J shed 3 bases, with 13 bases lying between them. The CDR3 DNA is TGTGCCAGCAGCCAAGCGCTAACAGGTCGCTACGAGCAGTACTTC. The encoded protein is CASSQALTGRYEQYF. The full variable domain, rest sourced from reference TRBV14 and TRBJ2-7, is EAGVTQFPSHSVIEKGQTVTLRCDPISGHDNLYWYRRVMGKEIKFLLHFVKESKQDESGMPNNRFLAERTGGTYSTLKVQPAELEDSGVYFCASSQALTGRYEQYFGPGTRLTVT.